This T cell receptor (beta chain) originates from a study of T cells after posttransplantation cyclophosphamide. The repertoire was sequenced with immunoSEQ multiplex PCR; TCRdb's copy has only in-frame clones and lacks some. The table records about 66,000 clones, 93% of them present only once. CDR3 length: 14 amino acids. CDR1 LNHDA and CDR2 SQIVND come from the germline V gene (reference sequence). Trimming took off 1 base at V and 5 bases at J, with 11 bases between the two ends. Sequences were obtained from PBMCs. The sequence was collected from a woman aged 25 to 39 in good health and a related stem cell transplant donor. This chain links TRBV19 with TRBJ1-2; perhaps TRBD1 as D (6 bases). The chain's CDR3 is CASSIASGEYGYTF. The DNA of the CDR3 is TGTGCCAGTAGTATAGCCTCAGGGGAGTATGGCTACACCTTC.